This entry describes one TCR beta chain. Its antigen is not yet known. No base quality information exists; no much larger clone differs at one position. TCR CDR3 regions were amplified from genomic DNA by multiplex PCR using the deep immunoSEQ assay. Extracted genomic DNA from each cell subset was distributed evenly across all wells of several immunoSEQ 96-well plates, and each plate was treated as a replicate. For sorted subsets, each replicate PCR was loaded with roughly 190 ng genomic DNA, equivalent to 25,000 to 35,000 T cell genomes. Purified libraries were quantified with a Qubit 3.0 fluorometer, sized on a Bioanalyzer 2100, and re-quantified with the KAPA Library Quantification kit. A separate single-read 150-cycle Illumina NextSeq 550 flow cell was used to sequence each immunoSEQ 96-well plate. The source study handled its data this way. Because only junctional sequences without quality scores were contained in the immunoSEQ output, filtering matching that applied to full-length reads could not be performed. Sequences were annotated with PyIR, a Python wrapper for IgBLAST v1.9, and V/J genes and CDR3 were assigned using IMGT germline references. Any read was removed if the V/J assignment was weak (E-value above 1e-6), the CDR3 was missing, or the read contained stop codons, out-of-frame junctions, or ambiguous translated residues. A V3J clonotype was defined by an identical inferred V gene, J gene, and CDR3 amino acid sequence. To compute the percentage overlap between repertoires, the number of shared unique clonotypes was divided by the size of the smaller repertoire. Repertoire richness was assessed with RTK rarefaction, the Chao1 estimator, and Recon v2.1 estimates of unobserved clonotypes. For all TCRbeta clonotypes obtained by the gDNA method from a few donors, generation probabilities were computed with OLGA. TCRdb re-hosts the immuneACCESS table, in-frame sequences only. Its copies lack some clones; in the studies checked, an unresolved V gene accounts for under half of them, and the cause for the rest is not known. Clone size and the V and J calls come from that table; the DNA yielded D and trimming. The sample yields approximately 350,000 clones; around 96% were counted once. The top ten hold around 0.29% of the sample.

The sample is drawn from a study of shared clonotypes between healthy human individuals (dated by TCRdb to 2018 to 2021). Regarding the research as a whole: A few men and two women, aged 18 to 49 years, made up the cohort. To increase sequencing depth and limit assay-specific biases, TCR repertoire library preparation and sequencing were carried out by different laboratories using diverse techniques. Per donor, leukapheresis produced somewhere between about 0.94 and 9 billion PBMCs. Per donor, three plates each were used for CD4 naive and CD4 memory, two for CD8 naive, and one for CD8 memory. To estimate repertoire size and how much clonotype sharing occurs between individuals, the study deeply sequenced the blood TCR repertoires of a handful of healthy adults.

Healthy HIV-negative adults with no recently reported acute infections or vaccinations were included as donors. Every donor was a Caucasian adult residing in Nashville, Tennessee, USA. CD8 memory samples consisted of magnetically selected CD45RO+ cells combined with CCR7-negative CD45RA+ effector memory (TemRA) cells. Blood was obtained by leukapheresis, after which PBMCs were separated by Ficoll-Histopaque density gradient centrifugation and cryopreserved in liquid nitrogen vapor phase. Analytical flow cytometry was used to check the purity and quantity of every magnetically sorted T cell population. Each sorted fraction had its genomic DNA isolated and then quantified by UV absorbance on a Nanodrop 2000c. V loses 0 bases of germline sequence and J loses 6 bases, and the interval between the two ends is 0 bases. From its cysteine to its phenylalanine, the CDR3 spans 10 amino acids. Kept here is only the CDR3 DNA, which spans 30 bases and is read in frame from base 1. For CDR1 and CDR2, the germline V gene lists SGDLS and YYNGEE.

Study-wide findings and limitations: Clonotypes shared by all four sorted-subset donors showed higher generation probabilities than non-shared clonotypes. The genetic and exposure-history diversity represented was limited by the small number of donors. Naive subsets generally had larger estimated clonotype richness than memory subsets did. About 5% of naive CD4, 3.5% of naive CD8, about 2.4% of memory CD4, and approximately 0.4% of memory CD8 clonotypes were shared across a few donors. Rarefaction of sorted-subset datasets indicated incomplete sequencing despite the large sequencing depth. Pairwise subsampling led to the expectation that sequencing depth would affect the degree of clonotype sharing among donors. Sampling was restricted to blood, and TCR repertoires in tissue are likely to differ from TCR repertoires in blood.

The rearranged segments are TRBV9 and TRBJ2-5; the D gene lacks a confident call. Specimen: memory CD8+ T cells sorted from blood. What this sample's cell subset or site label stands for: CD45RO+ cells pooled with CCR7-negative TemRA cells. This clonotype was obtained from a young man in good health. The CDR3 protein is CASSVETQYF. DNA sequence: TGTGCCAGCAGCGTAGAGACCCAGTACTTC.